Below are 17 T cell receptor beta chains sequenced from a single sample in a study of Graves' ophthalmopathy and Graves' hyperthyroidism. From RNA, the CDR3 regions of TCR beta chains were amplified and sequenced. The first round was an RT-PCR with HTBI primers, and the second round was a multiplex PCR. MiXCR, run by TCRdb on the multiplex PCR reads, gives a single entry per CDR3 protein. The repertoire consists of around 340,000 distinct CDR3 sequences, with roughly 15% occurring once and the leading ten covering 9% to 15%. The material sequenced was peripheral blood. These receptors originate from an adult man with Graves' ophthalmopathy.

This clonotype was detected many times. V gene TRBV9 combines with J gene TRBJ2-7; 9 nucleotides align to TRBD1. The CDR3 has 15 residues. Germline values: CDR1 SGDLS, CDR2 YYNGEE. Losses at the gene ends were 4 bases for V and 6 bases for J; bases not matched to a gene: 11. CDR3 bases: TGTGCCAGCAGCCCCCTGGGACAGGGTTCTCTCGAGCAGTACTTC. This translates into CASSPLGQGSLEQYF.

This sequence joins TRBV11-2 and TRBJ2-2, with D tentatively TRBD1 or TRBD2 (6 bases each). CDR3 length equals 14 residues. Trimming removed 5 bases from V and 5 bases from J, with 12 bases in between. The V gene's germline CDR1 is SGHAT and CDR2 FQNNGV. The DNA for the CDR3 is TGTGCCAGCAGCAGACTAGGGGGAACCGGGGAGCTGTTTTTT. Protein product: CASSRLGGTGELFF.

The chain joins TRBV5-1 to TRBJ2-7; TRBD1 agrees at 8 bases. CDR1 SGHRS and CDR2 YFSETQ come from the germline V gene. V was clipped by 0 bases and J by 0 bases; unmatched bases: 5. The CDR3 loop spans 16 amino acids. The CDR3 DNA is TGCGCCAGCAGCTTGGGGCTTGGGACAGGCTCCTACGAGCAGTACTTC. Translated: CASSLGLGTGSYEQYF.

This clonotype occurred many times. This chain joins TRBV10-2 and TRBJ1-2, with D tentatively TRBD1 (5 bases). CDR1 is WSHSY and CDR2 is SAAADI in the germline V gene. Deletions cut 6 bases from V and 6 bases from J, with 20 bases between. CDR3 size: 15 residues. CDR3 residues: CASRDDSFSLNGYTF. The CDR3 DNA follows: TGCGCCAGCAGGGATGACAGCTTCAGTTTGAATGGCTACACCTTC.

At least ten counts were recorded for this clonotype. The chain uses TRBV20-1 and TRBJ2-7, with D perhaps matching TRBD1 (5 bases). This CDR3 is built from 12 residues. Germline CDR1 is DFQATT and CDR2 is SNEGSKA (reference sequence). V was pared by 3 bases and J by 4 bases, with 10 bases between. CDR3 in amino acids: CSASPTVYEQYF. CDR3 DNA sequence: TGCAGTGCTAGTCCGACAGTTTACGAGCAGTACTTC.

At least ten counts were recorded for this clonotype. The chain has TRBV3-1 and TRBJ2-2; a possible D gene is TRBD1 (5 bases). The CDR3 loop spans 15 amino acids. V was shortened by 2 bases and J by 5 bases, with 12 bases between the two germline ends. CDR1 is LGHDT and CDR2 is YNNKEL in the germline V gene (reference sequence). CDR3 sequence (DNA): TGTGCCAGCAGCCAAAGAATCAGGACAACCGGGGAGCTGTTTTTT. It is translated as CASSQRIRTTGELFF.

The rearrangement uses TRBV12-3 or TRBV12-4 and TRBJ1-2; TRBD1 might be the D (6 bases). The CDR3 has 13 amino acids. Trimming stripped 8 bases from V and 4 bases from J, with 14 bases between. This CDR3 reads CASSGQSFYGYTF. CDR3 DNA: TGTGCCAGCTCTGGACAGTCCTTCTATGGCTACACCTTC.

This clonotype was counted ten times or more. The chain has TRBV7-9 and TRBJ2-7; 10 nucleotides match TRBD1. This CDR3 spans 16 amino acids. V trimming: 3 bases; J trimming: 3 bases; junction bases outside the gene matches: 8. From germline, CDR1 is SEHNR and CDR2 FQNEAQ (reference sequence). The CDR3 sequence: CASSFGGTGDYYEQYF. CDR3 bases: TGTGCCAGCAGCTTTGGGGGGACAGGGGACTACTACGAGCAGTACTTC.

This clonotype appeared many times. The chain combines TRBV6-5 with TRBJ1-1, with D possibly being TRBD1 (6 bases). Germline V CDR1 and CDR2: MNHEY, SVGAGI. CDR3 length: 12 amino acids. V was shortened by 10 bases and J by 1 base, with 10 bases between the two germline ends. Here the CDR3 DNA reads TGTGCCACAGGGGAAGGGAACACTGAAGCTTTCTTT. Amino acid sequence: CATGEGNTEAFF.

This clonotype was detected many times. The chain uses TRBV12-3 or TRBV12-4 and TRBJ2-2, with 16 bases identical to TRBD2. The V and J ends lost 4 bases and 4 bases, in that order; junction bases with no gene match: 9. This CDR3 spans 19 amino acids. The CDR3 loop reads CASSSHPGTSGRGTGELFF. CDR3 nucleotide sequence: TGTGCCAGCAGTTCCCATCCCGGGACTAGCGGGAGGGGCACCGGGGAGCTGTTTTTT.

This clonotype showed up many times. The chain combines TRBV12-3 or TRBV12-4 with TRBJ2-7, with 7 bases aligning to TRBD2. The CDR3 covers 15 residues. The V and J ends lost 5 bases and 3 bases, in that order; junction bases with no gene match: 10. CDR3 DNA sequence: TGTGCCAGCAGTATTGGGGCTAGCGGTTTCTACGAGCAGTACTTC. It specifies CASSIGASGFYEQYF.

This sequence joins TRBV18 and TRBJ2-7; 7 nucleotides align to TRBD1. CDR1 and CDR2 (germline): KGHSH, LQKENI. The CDR3 spans 15 residues. The J segment lost 3 bases and the V segment lost 2 bases, leaving 7 bases of the junction unmatched. CDR3 sequence: CASSPSFGTDYEQYF. For the CDR3, the DNA is TGTGCCAGCTCACCAAGTTTCGGGACAGACTACGAGCAGTACTTC.

This clonotype was picked up many times. The chain joins TRBV11-1 to TRBJ2-5; D is perhaps TRBD2 (5 bases). Germline V gene data show CDR1 as SGHAT and CDR2 as FQDESV (reference sequence). This CDR3 is 14 amino acids long. The V end was cut by 2 bases, the J end by 3 bases, with 10 bases between. Here the CDR3 DNA reads TGTGCCAGCAGCTTATCCGGGGTGGAAGAGACCCAGTACTTC. This translates into CASSLSGVEETQYF.

This clonotype was detected many times. The chain joins TRBV2 to TRBJ1-1; D not certain. Trimming removed 4 bases from V and 1 base from J, with 7 bases in between. CDR1 is SNHLY, CDR2 FYNNEI, per germline. This CDR3 has 13 amino acids. In DNA form, the CDR3 reads TGTGCCAGCAGTGCTATGAGGAACACTGAAGCTTTCTTT. It is translated as CASSAMRNTEAFF.

This clonotype was counted many times. The V and J genes are TRBV6-4 and TRBJ1-5; 7 bases are shared with TRBD1. Germline CDR1 reads MRHNA; CDR2 reads SNTAGT. There are 12 residues in the CDR3. Trimming removed 10 bases from V and 2 bases from J; junction bases left unmatched: 2. The CDR3 region has the DNA TGTGCCACCGGGACAGGCAATCAGCCCCAGCATTTT. Amino acid sequence: CATGTGNQPQHF.

In its sample, this clonotype was seen many times. The V and J genes are TRBV29-1 and TRBJ2-2; TRBD1 might be the D (6 bases). Looked up from germline, CDR1 is SQVTM and CDR2 is ANQGSEA. Between the trimmed V and J ends, which lost 6 bases and 5 bases, there was a span of 13 bases. There are 13 residues in the CDR3. This CDR3 reads CSVMDRLTGELFF. Here the CDR3 DNA reads TGCAGCGTGATGGACAGATTAACCGGGGAGCTGTTTTTT.

This clonotype was found many times. This is likely a read error, given that the CDR3 carries no conserved phenylalanine or tryptophan at its end. No DNA is shown, since the ends of the CDR3 on it are uncertain; the CDR3 is the one TCRdb lists. The CDR3 spells CASSEGTSGVGGL. The chain employs TRBV2 and TRBJ2-7; TRBD2, the table's D call, was not compared with the DNA. Including both end residues, the CDR3 is 13 amino acids long. Germline V lookup: CDR1 SNHLY, CDR2 FYNNEI.